Sequencing of this T cell receptor (beta chain) was carried out in a study of shared clonotypes between healthy human individuals. Sequencing used immunoSEQ multiplex PCR; TCRdb keeps in-frame clones, though not all of them. The sample records about 1,900,000 clones, about 95% being singletons. Naive CD8 cells lacked CD45RO and underwent positive selection for CCR7, leaving out terminally differentiated effector memory CD45RA+ cells. Sequencing was performed on naive CD8+ T cells sorted from blood. The sequence came from a man younger than 35 in good health.

This CDR3 reads CASSRQGSSYEQYF. Here the CDR3 DNA reads TGTGCCAGCAGCCGACAGGGTAGCTCCTACGAGCAGTACTTC. The rearrangement links TRBV5-6 to TRBJ2-7, with TRBD1 identical over 7 bases. The CDR3 sequence is 14 residues long. Trimming at V came to 4 bases and at J to 0 bases, leaving 4 bases not matched to a gene. Germline V gene lookup returns CDR1 SGHDT and CDR2 YYEEEE.